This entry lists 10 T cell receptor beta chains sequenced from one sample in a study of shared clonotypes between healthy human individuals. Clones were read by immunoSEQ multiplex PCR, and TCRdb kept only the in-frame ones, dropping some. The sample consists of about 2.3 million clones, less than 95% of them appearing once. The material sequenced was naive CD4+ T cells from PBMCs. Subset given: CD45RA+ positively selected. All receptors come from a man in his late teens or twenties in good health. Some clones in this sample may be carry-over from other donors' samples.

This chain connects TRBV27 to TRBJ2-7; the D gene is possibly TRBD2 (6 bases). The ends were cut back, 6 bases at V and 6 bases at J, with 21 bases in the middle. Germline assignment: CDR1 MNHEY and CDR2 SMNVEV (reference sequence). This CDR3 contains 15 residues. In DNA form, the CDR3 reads TGTGCCAGCAGGGGGAATGGCGGGATATCGGTCGAGCAGTACTTC. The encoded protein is CASRGNGGISVEQYF.

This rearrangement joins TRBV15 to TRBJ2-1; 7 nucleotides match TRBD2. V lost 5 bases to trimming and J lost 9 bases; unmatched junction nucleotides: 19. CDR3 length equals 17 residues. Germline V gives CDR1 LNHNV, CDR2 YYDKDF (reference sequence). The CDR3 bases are TGTGCCACCAGCGGGGCGTCACGGTGGGAGGGCGACGGTGAGCAGTTCTTC. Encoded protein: CATSGASRWEGDGEQFF.

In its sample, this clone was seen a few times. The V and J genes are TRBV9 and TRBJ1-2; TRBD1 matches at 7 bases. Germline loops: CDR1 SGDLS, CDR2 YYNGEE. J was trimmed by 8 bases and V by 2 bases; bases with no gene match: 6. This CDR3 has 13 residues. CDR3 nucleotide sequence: TGTGCCAGCAGCGTTAGGGACAGTGCCGGCTACACCTTC. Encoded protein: CASSVRDSAGYTF.

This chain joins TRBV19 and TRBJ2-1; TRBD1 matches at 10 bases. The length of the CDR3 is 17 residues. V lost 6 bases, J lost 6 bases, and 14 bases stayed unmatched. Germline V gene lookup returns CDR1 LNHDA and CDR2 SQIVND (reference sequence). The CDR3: CASSWGPTGGAFNEQFF. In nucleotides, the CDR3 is TGTGCCAGTAGCTGGGGCCCGACAGGGGGCGCCTTCAATGAGCAGTTCTTC.

CDR3 region: CASSQPLAATFYEQYF. In DNA form, the CDR3 reads TGTGCCAGCAGCCAACCGCTGGCAGCCACCTTCTACGAGCAGTACTTC. V usage is TRBV4-2 and J usage is TRBJ2-7; D ambiguous. The CDR3 has 16 amino acids. The germline V and J ends were trimmed by 2 bases and 3 bases, with 17 bases remaining between them. CDR1 and CDR2 from the germline V gene are LGHNA and YNFKEQ.

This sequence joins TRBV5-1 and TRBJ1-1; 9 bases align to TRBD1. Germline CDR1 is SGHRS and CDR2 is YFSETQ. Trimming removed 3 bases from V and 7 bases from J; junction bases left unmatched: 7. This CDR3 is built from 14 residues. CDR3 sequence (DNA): TGCGCCAGCAGCTCCACAGGGGGCCCGCATGAAGCTTTCTTT. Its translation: CASSSTGGPHEAFF.

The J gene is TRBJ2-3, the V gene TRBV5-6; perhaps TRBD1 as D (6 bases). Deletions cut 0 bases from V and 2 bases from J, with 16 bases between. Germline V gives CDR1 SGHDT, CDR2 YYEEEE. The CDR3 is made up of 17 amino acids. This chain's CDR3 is CASSLVGSDSHTDTQYF. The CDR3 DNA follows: TGTGCCAGCAGCTTGGTAGGTTCGGACAGCCACACAGATACGCAGTATTTT. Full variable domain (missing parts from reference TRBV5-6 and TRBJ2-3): DAGVTQSPTHLIKTRGQQVTLRCSPKSGHDTVSWYQQALGQGPQFIFQYYEEEERQRGNFPDRFSGHQFPNYSSELNVNALLLGDSALYLCASSLVGSDSHTDTQYFGPGTRLTVL.

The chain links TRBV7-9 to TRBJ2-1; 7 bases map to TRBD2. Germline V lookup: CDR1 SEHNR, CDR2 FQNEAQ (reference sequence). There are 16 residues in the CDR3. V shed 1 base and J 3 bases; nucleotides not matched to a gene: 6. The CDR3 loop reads CASSLGEGLDYNEQFF. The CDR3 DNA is TGTGCCAGCAGCTTAGGGGAGGGTTTGGACTACAATGAGCAGTTCTTC.

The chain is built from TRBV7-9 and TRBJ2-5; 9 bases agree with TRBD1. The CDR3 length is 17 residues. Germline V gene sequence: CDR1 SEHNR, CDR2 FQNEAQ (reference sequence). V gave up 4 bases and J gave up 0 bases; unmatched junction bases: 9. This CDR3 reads CASSSGQGRPNQETQYF. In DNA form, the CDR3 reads TGTGCCAGCAGCTCCGGACAGGGGCGCCCAAACCAAGAGACCCAGTACTTC.

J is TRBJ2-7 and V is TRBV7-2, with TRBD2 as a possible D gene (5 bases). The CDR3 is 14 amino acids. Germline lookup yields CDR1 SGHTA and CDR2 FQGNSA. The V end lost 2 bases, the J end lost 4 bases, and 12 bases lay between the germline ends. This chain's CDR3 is CASSLWTRDYEQYF. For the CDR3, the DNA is TGTGCCAGCAGCTTATGGACGAGGGATTACGAGCAGTACTTC.